The clone carrying this T cell receptor (beta chain) occurred a few times. Its antigen is undetermined. The gene names given are mouse names. The missing CDR3 end, 1 residue past where the read stops, is filled in from the germline J gene. Time point given: mouse harvest day 7 after allogeneic transplant. Each mouse received 10^7 T-cell-depleted marrow cells plus 10^6 splenic CD5+ T cells by tail vein. B6 (H2b) cells into BALB/c (H2d) mice; tissues taken at day 7 or 14. The data belong to a study of tissue T cells after allogeneic stem cell transplantation. Study-wide points: Anatomically similar tissues had similar TCR repertoires within each patient. This small cohort was clinically heterogeneous, and sampling depth was a limitation.

CDR1 and CDR2 from the germline V gene are SNHLY and FYNGKV (reference sequence). This CDR3 is built from 14 residues. Trimming shortened V by 2 bases and J by 4 bases, and 8 bases separated the two germline ends. The data were produced by immunoSEQ multiplex PCR, yet TCRdb's version contains in-frame clones alone and is incomplete. The sample yields 6,400 or so clones, approximately 50% seen once. The source is a female BALB/c mouse given C57BL/6 T cells with graft-versus-host disease after an allogeneic hematopoietic cell transplant. The specimen sequenced was gut tissue. V is TRBV3 and J is TRBJ2-2; tentative D call: TRBD1 (5 bases). The part of the CDR3 DNA that was read is TGTGCCAGCAGCTTAAGGGGTGGCACCGGGCAGCTCTAC. It is translated as CASSLRGGTGQLY. The full CDR3 protein is CASSLRGGTGQLYF.